The 9 T cell receptor beta chains in this list originate from one sample, sequenced in a study of blood T cell repertoires in COVID-19. Sequenced by immunoSEQ multiplex PCR; TCRdb stores in-frame clones only, minus some. This sample yields 150,000 to 200,000 clones, of which roughly 79% are seen a single time; approximately 12% belongs to the top ten. The sequenced sample was peripheral blood. These receptors were taken from a woman older than 75 with COVID-19, enrolled during active disease.

This chain joins TRBV19 and TRBJ1-1; perhaps TRBD1 as D (5 bases). This CDR3 comprises 17 residues. V shed 5 bases and J shed 3 bases, with 22 bases lying between them. The germline CDR1 and CDR2 sequences are LNHDA and SQIVND (reference sequence). CDR3 in DNA: TGTGCCAGTAGTCACACGCGCCCGGGACGGAGGGACACTGAAGCTTTCTTT. It translates to CASSHTRPGRRDTEAFF.

This clone has only a few counts. This chain connects TRBV4-2 to TRBJ2-1, with TRBD2 as a possible D gene (5 bases). This CDR3 spans 15 amino acids. The ends were cut back, 4 bases at V and 0 bases at J, with 10 bases in the middle. Germline V lookup: CDR1 LGHNA, CDR2 YNFKEQ. The CDR3 DNA reads TGTGCCAGCAGCCTCACCCGGGACTCCTACAATGAGCAGTTCTTC. This sequence encodes CASSLTRDSYNEQFF.

This clone was recorded many times. The gene calls are TRBV19 and TRBJ2-6, with D hard to call. Germline V gene lookup returns CDR1 LNHDA and CDR2 SQIVND (reference sequence). V was shortened by 7 bases and J by 2 bases, with 9 bases between the two germline ends. The length of the CDR3 is 14 residues. The CDR3, as DNA: TGTGCCAGTACTCAGGCCCCTGGGGCCAACGTCCTGACTTTC. Protein: CASTQAPGANVLTF.

CDR3 amino acids: CASSQTGGFNYGYTF. The CDR3 nucleotides are TGTGCCAGCAGTCAGACAGGGGGCTTTAACTATGGCTACACCTTC. The chain carries TRBV7-9 and TRBJ1-2; 10 bases align to TRBD1. This CDR3 comprises 15 residues. CDR1 is SEHNR and CDR2 is FQNEAQ in the germline V gene (reference sequence). V shed 6 bases and J 1 base; nucleotides not matched to a gene: 5.

The genes are TRBV11-3 and TRBJ2-2; a weak D match, TRBD1 (6 bases). The CDR3 extends over 15 amino acids. V was trimmed by 5 bases and J by 4 bases, leaving 14 bases between them. Germline CDR1 SGHNT, CDR2 YENEEA. Here the CDR3 reads CASSQSRTVTGELFF. Here the CDR3 DNA reads TGTGCCAGCAGCCAATCTCGGACAGTCACCGGGGAGCTGTTTTTT.

This chain connects TRBV6-5 to TRBJ1-5, with D unresolved. CDR1 and CDR2 from the germline V gene are MNHEY and SVGAGI. The CDR3 runs 15 residues. The germline V and J ends were trimmed by 2 bases and 3 bases, with 11 bases remaining between them. The CDR3 sequence is CASSYTEGVNQPQHF. The DNA for the CDR3 is TGTGCCAGCAGTTACACTGAGGGCGTCAATCAGCCCCAGCATTTT.

The V gene is TRBV5-1, the J gene TRBJ2-3, with D perhaps TRBD2 (6 bases). The CDR3 spans 15 residues. Germline V gives CDR1 SGHRS, CDR2 YFSETQ. V gave up 0 bases and J gave up 2 bases, with 10 bases separating them. CDR3 sequence (DNA): TGCGCCAGCAGCTTGGCCACGGGAGTCACAGATACGCAGTATTTT. Its protein product is CASSLATGVTDTQYF.

The chain employs TRBV5-4 and TRBJ1-5; 8 bases align to TRBD1. With 0 bases clipped from V and 5 bases from J, the junction kept 4 bases outside the gene matches. The CDR3 has 15 amino acids. From germline, CDR1 is SGHNT and CDR2 YYREEE (reference sequence). The DNA for the CDR3 is TGTGCCAGCAGCTTGGTGCGACAGGGGCATCAGCCCCAGCATTTT. As protein: CASSLVRQGHQPQHF.

The table lists this clone with a few counts. The chain joins TRBV11-1 to TRBJ2-1, with a possible D match to TRBD2 (8 bases). Per germline, CDR1 SGHAT and CDR2 FQDESV (reference sequence). The CDR3 length is 14 residues. V lost 5 bases and J lost 7, with 15 bases in between. CDR3 in DNA: TGTGCCAGCAGCCGGGAGGGGGCTCGAAATGAGCAGTTCTTC. As protein: CASSREGARNEQFF.